The 3 T cell receptor beta chains below were found in one sample sequenced in a study of Tregs in tolerant kidney transplant recipients. The method was immunoSEQ multiplex PCR; TCRdb's version includes in-frame clones alone and lacks a portion of them. The sample includes about 69,000 clones, around 90% of them seen just once. The sequences come from CD4+ T cells from blood, collected before the transplant. These receptors all stem from a human donor who received a combined kidney and bone marrow transplant.

This sequence joins TRBV6-5 and TRBJ2-3, with D perhaps TRBD1 (6 bases). Trimming took 0 bases from V and 4 from J, leaving 11 bases between them. The CDR3 sequence is 15 residues long. Germline V gives CDR1 MNHEY, CDR2 SVGAGI. DNA for the CDR3: TGTGCCAGCAGTTACTCGGACAGTGGCTCAGATACGCAGTATTTT. Translation: CASSYSDSGSDTQYF.

This chain links TRBV6-5 with TRBJ1-2, with 7 bases identical to TRBD1. The CDR3 has 15 amino acids. Germline V gene sequence: CDR1 MNHEY, CDR2 SVGAGI. J lost 3 bases, V lost 6 bases, and 10 bases had no gene match. CDR3 protein: CASRSPRDSYYGYTF. CDR3 bases: TGTGCCAGCAGGTCACCCCGGGACAGCTACTATGGCTACACCTTC.

This chain joins TRBV9 and TRBJ2-5, with a possible D match to TRBD1 (5 bases). The germline gives CDR1 SGDLS, CDR2 YYNGEE. This CDR3 is 15 amino acids long. V lost 0 bases to trimming and J lost 4 bases, with 13 bases between them. The chain's CDR3 is CASSVEGRVGETQYF. In DNA form, the CDR3 reads TGTGCCAGCAGCGTAGAGGGCAGGGTAGGAGAGACCCAGTACTTC. Looking up the rest from reference TRBV9 and TRBJ2-5 gives the full variable domain: DSGVTQTPKHLITATGQRVTLRCSPRSGDLSVYWYQQSLDQGLQFLIQYYNGEERAKGNILERFSAQQFPDLHSELNLSSLELGDSALYFCASSVEGRVGETQYFGPGTRLLVL.